This T cell receptor (beta chain) originates from a study of cytomegalovirus exposure and HLA in healthy donors. Study-level results: Despite most TCR sequences being rare, some public TCRs occurred in many donors. Listed as cytomegalovirus-associated were roughly 180 TCR beta chains. It was reported in a later analysis that an Asian-associated ancestry cluster showed fewer N-insertions than the 666-donor mean.

Looked up from germline, CDR1 is SGHNT and CDR2 is YENEEA. This CDR3 has 15 residues. On this clone: Its antigen is still unknown. A read error may produce the germline difference seen at one junction end.

The PCR had 60 Vbeta and 13 Jbeta primers. The assay was immunoSEQ multiplex PCR, and TCRdb's table has in-frame clones only and misses some. The sample has approximately 150,000 clones, about 74% seen once. This TCR was sampled from a woman aged 35 to 49 in good health and CMV-seronegative. This chain links TRBV11-3 with TRBJ2-2, with D possibly being TRBD1 (6 bases). Sequencing was carried out using PBMCs. DNA for the CDR3: TGTGCCAGCAGCTTCGCAGGGGCGAAGACCGGGGAGCTGTTTTTT. This codes for CASSFAGAKTGELFF.